The clone carrying this T cell receptor (beta chain) was counted only a few times. The entry originates in a study of T cell responses to AZD1222 COVID-19 vaccine. With 4 bases clipped from V and 4 bases from J, the junction kept 15 bases outside the gene matches. This CDR3 has 18 amino acids. Per the germline V gene, CDR1 is MDHEN and CDR2 is SYDVKM. Clones were read by immunoSEQ multiplex PCR, and TCRdb kept only the in-frame ones, dropping some. The top ten hold over 4% of the sample, which has around 140,000 clones, roughly 92% seen once. This specimen was peripheral blood, taken 28 days after the second AZD1222 dose. The clonotype originates from an adult who received the AZD1222 COVID-19 vaccine. The chain is built from TRBV28 and TRBJ2-1, with TRBD2 matching over 8 bases. CDR3 in amino acids: CASSSLSLAGLGYNEQFF. CDR3 bases: TGTGCCAGCAGTTCCCTTTCTCTAGCGGGTTTGGGGTACAATGAGCAGTTCTTC.